This T cell receptor beta chain appears in the sequencing data of a study of regulatory T cells in long-lasting Graves disease. Germline CDR1 reads SNHLY; CDR2 reads FYNNEI. V gave up 4 bases and J gave up 4 bases, with 10 bases separating them. CDR3 length equals 14 residues. This clonotype was counted between two and nine times. Time point denoted: newly diagnosed GD, antithyroid drugs for less than 3 months. PBMCs were the source of the RNA used for TCR sequencing. The TCR beta library used iRepertoire HTBI primers with Arm-PCR amplification of CDR3. TCRdb re-analysed the multiplex PCR reads in MiXCR, keeping a single row per CDR3 protein. The sample contains 440,000 or so distinct CDR3 sequences, more than 13% of which appear only once. These data also featured in a second study, about T cells in Graves' hyperthyroidism and ophthalmopathy. From that report: The TCR CDR3 first-round RT-PCR relied on the HTBI primer set.

The gene calls are TRBV2 and TRBJ1-4; no reliable D call. This specimen consisted of peripheral blood mononuclear cells (PBMCs), obtained at new diagnosis, from a patient treated with antithyroid drugs. This receptor was identified in a woman in her twenties or thirties with Graves disease. The CDR3 loop reads CASSGVARNEKLFF. The CDR3, as DNA: TGTGCCAGCAGTGGGGTTGCGCGTAATGAAAAACTGTTTTTT. Filled out from reference TRBV2 and TRBJ1-4, the complete variable domain reads EPEVTQTPSHQVTQMGQEVILRCVPISNHLYFYWYRQILGQKVEFLVSFYNNEISEKSEIFDDQFSVERPDGSNFTLKIRSTKLEDSAMYFCASSGVARNEKLFFGSGTQLSVL.